This entry features one T cell receptor beta chain sequence. Patients with a history of autoimmune disease or on systemic immunosuppression were excluded. The repertoire was sequenced with immunoSEQ multiplex PCR; TCRdb's copy has only in-frame clones and lacks some. The sample gives 65,000 to 95,000 clones, 89% of which show up once; 0.15% to 0.2% is in the top ten. Germline CDR1 is SGHNT and CDR2 is YYREEE (reference sequence). V lost 0 bases and J 3 bases, leaving 10 bases between the germline ends. This CDR3 contains 14 residues. This specimen comes from a study of OX40 agonist ivuxolimab in advanced cancers. About the study: Every 2 weeks, patients received ivuxolimab intravenously, dosed at 0.01 to 10 mg/kg.

The chain combines TRBV5-4 with TRBJ2-7; tentatively, D is TRBD1 (6 bases). The TCR originated in an adult with an advanced solid tumor such as melanoma, head and neck, liver or kidney cancer. The material sequenced was CD4+ or CD8+ T cells sorted from blood, taken in a trial of the OX40 agonist ivuxolimab. CDR3 DNA: TGTGCCAGCAGCTTGGGGGGGCAGGTCTACGAGCAGTACTTC. Translation: CASSLGGQVYEQYF.